A selection of T cell receptor beta chains follows, all from one sample in a study of blood T cells in healthy people across ages. A single record per CDR3 protein comes from TCRdb applying MiXCR to the 5' RACE reads. The sample yields roughly 800,000 distinct CDR3 sequences, roughly 64% seen once. Sample: blood. These receptors were collected from a man aged 25-45 years in good health. CDR3s include the opening cysteine and the closing phenylalanine or tryptophan. A D gene is named only where the DNA matches it firmly. Size values are once, few and many counts, or a class for expanded clones, and some rows have none.

j_call | v_call | clone_size | d_call | cdr3_length | cdr3_aa | cdr3_nt
TRBJ2-3 | TRBV6-2/TRBV6-3 | once | NA | 12 | CASSYATDTQYF | TGTGCCAGCAGTTATGCCACAGATACGCAGTATTTT
TRBJ2-7 | TRBV20-1 | NA | NA | 12 | CSAALDSYEQYF | TGCAGTGCCGCATTGGATTCCTACGAGCAGTACTTC
TRBJ2-1 | TRBV7-8 | NA | NA | 18 | CASSYNVGRERAGNEQFF | TGTGCCAGCAGCTATAATGTTGGTCGGGAGAGGGCCGGTAATGAGCAGTTCTTC
TRBJ1-1 | TRBV29-1 | NA | TRBD1 | 15 | CSANPRQGAGAEAFF | TGCAGCGCCAACCCCCGACAGGGGGCTGGGGCTGAAGCTTTCTTT
TRBJ1-2 | TRBV4-1 | NA | NA | 13 | CASSDTTRDGYTF | TGCGCCAGCTCAGACACCACAAGGGATGGCTACACCTTC
TRBJ2-3 | TRBV10-3 | NA | NA | 14 | CAIRRWTDTDTQYF | TGTGCCATCCGTAGGTGGACAGACACAGATACGCAGTATTTT
TRBJ1-2 | TRBV6-1 | NA | NA | 14 | CASSELRTDYGYTF | TGTGCCAGCAGTGAACTTCGGACGGACTATGGCTACACCTTC
TRBJ2-7 | TRBV12-3/TRBV12-4 | many | TRBD2 | 14 | CASSLTSGSSEQYF | TGTGCCAGCAGTTTGACTAGCGGGAGTTCCGAGCAGTACTTC
TRBJ2-3 | TRBV11-2 | NA | TRBD2 | 16 | CASLTLTSGGTDTQYF | TGTGCCAGCTTAACCCTTACTAGCGGAGGCACAGATACGCAGTATTTT
TRBJ2-1 | TRBV15 | NA | NA | 13 | CATWDSSYNEQFF | TGTGCCACTTGGGACTCCTCCTACAATGAGCAGTTCTTC
TRBJ2-1 | TRBV20-1 | few | NA | 14 | CSASRRRGSGEQFF | TGCAGTGCTAGTCGCCGGAGAGGATCCGGTGAGCAGTTCTTC
TRBJ1-2 | TRBV9 | NA | NA | 14 | CASNREGGNYGYTF | TGTGCCAGCAATAGGGAGGGTGGTAACTATGGCTACACCTTC
TRBJ2-4 | TRBV6-6 | NA | NA | 12 | CASRDSRNEQYF | TGTGCCAGCAGGGACAGCCGCAATGAGCAGTACTTC
TRBJ2-7 | TRBV28 | NA | TRBD2 | 17 | CASSPHLLAGGSYEQYF | TGTGCCAGCAGTCCCCACCTCCTAGCGGGAGGATCCTACGAGCAGTACTTC
TRBJ2-3 | TRBV20-1 | NA | TRBD2 | 14 | CSAKIAGETDTQYF | TGCAGTGCGAAAATAGCGGGAGAGACAGATACGCAGTATTTT
TRBJ1-2 | TRBV12-3/TRBV12-4 | few | TRBD1 | 15 | CASRSGTGGAYGYTF | TGTGCCAGCAGGTCCGGGACAGGGGGCGCCTATGGCTACACCTTC
TRBJ1-2 | TRBV3-1 | NA | NA | 14 | CASSARQDFWGYTF | TGTGCCAGCAGCGCCCGACAGGATTTTTGGGGCTACACCTTC
TRBJ2-1 | TRBV10-3 | NA | TRBD2 | 16 | CATFGTGTSGSNEQFF | TGTGCCACCTTTGGTACCGGGACTAGCGGGAGCAATGAGCAGTTCTTC
TRBJ2-1 | TRBV10-3 | NA | TRBD2 | 15 | CAIRYSGDSYNEQFF | TGTGCCATCAGGTATAGCGGGGACTCCTACAATGAGCAGTTCTTC
TRBJ2-5 | TRBV7-9 | NA | NA | 13 | CASSREGAETQYF | TGTGCCAGCAGCCGAGAAGGTGCAGAGACCCAGTACTTC
TRBJ2-3 | TRBV28 | NA | TRBD1 | 15 | CASRKAGTVTDTQYF | TGTGCCAGCAGGAAAGCAGGGACAGTCACAGATACGCAGTATTTT